The source of this T cell receptor beta chain is a study of response to subunit inactivated influenza vaccine. This clonotype was detected a few times. Trimming removed 4 bases from V and 5 bases from J, with 11 bases in between. Germline V gives CDR1 MDHEN, CDR2 SYDVKM. The CDR3 runs 13 residues. TCRdb redid the calling of the RT-PCR reads with MiXCR, one entry per CDR3 protein. The sample lists 150,000 to 200,000 distinct CDR3 sequences; 12% were seen once. These data were also filed under a second study, of T cells expressing NK-cell markers. That publication notes: UMIs were included in TCR beta cDNA generated by 5'RACE template switching. In sorted CD3+CD56+NKG2C+, CD3+CD56+NKG2C- and CD3+CD56-NKG2C+ T cells, TCR beta repertoires were obtained. A range of about 1.0-8% of CD8+ T cells consisted of dominant NKG2C+ clonotypes in several donors. The CD3+CD56-NKG2C+ fraction of several donors was also led by these clonotypes.

This clonotype was sampled from a man between 50 and 59 years old who received an inactivated influenza vaccine. The source was CD8+ T cells sorted from PBMCs, collected roughly 12 days after vaccination. This sequence joins TRBV28 and TRBJ2-5, with D hard to call. The CDR3 loop is CASSSAEEETQYF. Written as DNA, the CDR3 is TGTGCCAGCAGTTCGGCAGAAGAGGAGACCCAGTACTTC.